Each of the 2 T cell receptor beta chains below was sequenced from the same sample in a study of T cells in women clearing cervical HPV infection. The protocol was immunoSEQ multiplex PCR, while the TCRdb copy is restricted to in-frame clones and leaves out a portion. In total, the table holds about 30,000 clones. The sequencing sample was made of blood buffy coat. These receptors all come from a woman between 18 and 75 years old with a cervical HPV16 infection that either progressed to CIN3+ or cleared (not recorded which).

Concerning this clone itself: One end of the junction does not line up with germline, which may come from a read error. Read data end 3 residues before the CDR3 end; the end is taken from the germline J gene. V gene TRBV6-1 combines with J gene TRBJ2-2; D is perhaps TRBD1 (6 bases). Germline values: CDR1 MNHNS, CDR2 SASEGT. The CDR3 sequence is 13 residues long. The covered CDR3 bases are TGTGCCAGCAGTGACAGGGACACCGGGAAG. It encodes CASSDRDTGK. The whole CDR3 protein reads CASSDRDTGKLFF.

For this clone: The read stops 3 residues short of the end of the CDR3; the missing end is completed from the germline J gene. The chain employs TRBV7-7 and TRBJ2-5; possible D gene TRBD2, 6 bases. The V gene's germline CDR1 is SSHAT and CDR2 FNYEAQ (reference sequence). The V gene lost 5 bases and the J gene lost 5 bases, with 21 bases spanning the gap. The CDR3 has 16 residues. Here the CDR3 reads CASSRRGGARRETQYF. CDR3 DNA, as far as it was read: TGTGCCAGCAGCCGTAGGGGCGGGGCGAGACGGGAGACC.